The source of this T cell receptor beta chain is a study of shared clonotypes between healthy human individuals. Details on this clone: What it binds is not known.

Study findings and constraints: The study found lower generation probabilities in non-shared clonotypes than in those shared by all four donors.

The DNA input per sorted-subset replicate PCR was around 200 ng, corresponding to some 30,000 T cell genomes. Using immunoSEQ multiplex PCR, the repertoire was profiled, and TCRdb retains in-frame clones only, with some absent. The table lists about 2 million clones, roughly 95% of them singletons. Only CD45RO-negative cells positively selected for CCR7 counted as naive CD8 cells, so terminally differentiated effector memory CD45RA+ cells were excluded. This receptor was identified in a man between 18 and 35 years old in good health. Material for sequencing was naive CD8+ T cells sorted from blood.

CDR3 DNA sequence: TGTGCCCTTAGGGGATTTGACTATGGCTACACCTTC. It encodes CALRGFDYGYTF. V is TRBV5-4 and J is TRBJ1-2, with D tentatively TRBD1 (5 bases). The CDR3 consists of 12 residues. Germline V gene data show CDR1 as SGHNT and CDR2 as YYREEE (reference sequence). V shed 10 bases and J shed 3 bases, with 13 bases lying between them. Complete variable domain (other parts from reference TRBV5-4 and TRBJ1-2): ETGVTQSPTHLIKTRGQQVTLRCSSQSGHNTVSWYQQALGQGPQFIFQYYREEENGRGNFPPRFSGLQFPNYSSELNVNALELDDSALYLCALRGFDYGYTFGSGTRLTVV.